These 5 T cell receptor beta chains were all obtained from the same sample, sequenced in a study of blood T cell repertoires in COVID-19. Sequencing used immunoSEQ multiplex PCR; TCRdb keeps in-frame clones, though not all of them. The sample lists fewer than 500,000 clones, roughly 89% occurring once. The sequenced sample consisted of peripheral blood. The receptors come from a woman in her twenties or thirties with acute or convalescent COVID-19.

The chain has TRBV6-5 and TRBJ1-5; D is possibly TRBD1 (5 bases). Trimming removed 11 bases at V and 5 bases at J, with 19 bases between. The CDR3 totals 14 residues. The V gene's germline CDR1 is MNHEY and CDR2 SVGAGI. The CDR3 loop reads CAVPGGWGDQPQHF. The DNA of the CDR3 is TGTGCCGTACCAGGAGGTTGGGGGGATCAGCCCCAGCATTTT.

The J gene is TRBJ2-1, the V gene TRBV6-1; the D is unclear. The CDR3 runs to 12 residues. The germline V gene has CDR1 MNHNS and CDR2 SASEGT. V lost 3 bases and J 4 bases, leaving 4 bases between the germline ends. The CDR3 region has the DNA TGTGCCAGCAGTGACAGATACAATGAGCAGTTCTTC. It encodes CASSDRYNEQFF.

The chain employs TRBV7-9 and TRBJ2-5, with a tentative D call TRBD2 (7 bases). CDR3 length: 12 residues. Looked up from germline, CDR1 is SEHNR and CDR2 is FQNEAQ (reference sequence). V was trimmed by 8 bases and J by 5 bases, leaving 12 bases between them. The CDR3 reads CASAGAGETQYF. Here the CDR3 DNA reads TGTGCCAGCGCGGGGGCGGGGGAGACCCAGTACTTC.

This clone was recorded only once. The chain employs TRBV25-1 and TRBJ2-1; no reliable D call. Trimming stripped 4 bases from V and 4 bases from J, with 11 bases between. CDR1 is MGHDK and CDR2 is SYGVNS in the germline V gene. The length of the CDR3 is 14 residues. The CDR3 reads CASSGPGLYNEQFF. CDR3 nucleotides: TGTGCCAGCAGTGGTCCTGGCCTTTACAATGAGCAGTTCTTC.

The rearrangement links TRBV28 to TRBJ2-5, with D possibly being TRBD1 (5 bases). The CDR3 sequence is 13 residues long. V was pared by 5 bases and J by 4 bases, with 11 bases between. Germline CDR1 and CDR2: MDHEN and SYDVKM. CDR3 nucleotide sequence: TGTGCCAGCAGTGGCAGGGTGGGAGAGACCCAGTACTTC. Amino acids: CASSGRVGETQYF.